The sample holds a few counts of the clone carrying this TCR beta chain. The CDR3 length is 14 residues. Germline V gene lookup returns CDR1 SGHTA and CDR2 FQGTGA. The V end lost 1 base, the J end lost 8 bases, and 14 bases lay between the germline ends. TCRdb independently ran MiXCR on the RT-PCR reads; one entry per CDR3 protein. The sample holds 650,000 to 800,000 distinct CDR3 sequences, 14% seen once. Sequenced: memory CD4+ T cells from blood. This TCR derives from a female donor in good health, serving as a healthy control. This chain joins TRBV7-3 and TRBJ1-2; D is possibly TRBD1 (6 bases). For the CDR3, the DNA is TGTGCCAGCAGCTTAAGTTCGGACAGTGAAGGCTACACCTTC. Protein sequence: CASSLSSDSEGYTF.